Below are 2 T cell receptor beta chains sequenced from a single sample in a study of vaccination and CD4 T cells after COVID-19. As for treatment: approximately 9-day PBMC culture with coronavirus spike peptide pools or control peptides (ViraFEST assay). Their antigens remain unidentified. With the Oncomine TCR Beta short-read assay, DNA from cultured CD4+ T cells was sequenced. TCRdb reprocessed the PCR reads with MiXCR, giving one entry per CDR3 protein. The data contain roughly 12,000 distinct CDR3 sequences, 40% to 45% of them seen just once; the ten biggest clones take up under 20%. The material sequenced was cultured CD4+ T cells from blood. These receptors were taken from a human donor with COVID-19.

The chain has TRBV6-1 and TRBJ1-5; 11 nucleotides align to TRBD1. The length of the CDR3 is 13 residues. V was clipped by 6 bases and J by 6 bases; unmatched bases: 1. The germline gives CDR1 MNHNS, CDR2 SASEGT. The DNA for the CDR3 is TGTGCCAGCAGCGGGACAGGGGGTCAGCCCCAGCATTTT. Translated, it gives CASSGTGGQPQHF.

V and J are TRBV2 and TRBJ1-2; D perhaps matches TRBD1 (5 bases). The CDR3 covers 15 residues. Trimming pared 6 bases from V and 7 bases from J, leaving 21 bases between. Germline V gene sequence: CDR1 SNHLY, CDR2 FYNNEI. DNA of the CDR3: TGTGCCAGCAGGAAGGGGCTAGGGAGCTCGATTGGCTACACCTTC. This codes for CASRKGLGSSIGYTF.